The clone carrying this T cell receptor (beta chain) was observed a few times. Antigen: not known. From germline, CDR1 is MNHEY and CDR2 SVGAGI. There are 20 residues in the CDR3. V was pared by 6 bases and J by 4 bases, with 16 bases of the junction left unmatched. Single TCR cDNA molecules each had their own unique molecular identifier. Using its own MiXCR run on the 5' RACE reads, TCRdb lists one record per CDR3 protein. The sample lists about 45,000 distinct CDR3 sequences, roughly an eighth occurring once. The sample belongs to a study of spatial heterogeneity in lung cancer. On the study more broadly: Detected beta-chain sequences consistently exceeded alpha-chain sequences. More than nine raw reads, on average, carried each unique TCR and UMI combination. General study findings and limits: Expanded tumor TCRs that were ubiquitous appeared in blood more at resection than follow-up.

Sample time point: sample taken at primary tumor resection. No cells were sorted before sequencing. The whole RNA sequenced was extracted from tumor, nontumor lung or frozen PBMC. This specimen was PBMCs, taken at surgery. The receptor was derived from a male donor with early-stage non-small cell lung cancer. The V gene is TRBV6-5, the J gene TRBJ2-2; 14 nucleotides line up with TRBD2. The CDR3 loop is CASSYPIGLAGGRGTGELFF. In DNA form, the CDR3 reads TGTGCCAGCAGCTACCCAATAGGACTAGCGGGAGGACGCGGCACCGGGGAGCTGTTTTTT.